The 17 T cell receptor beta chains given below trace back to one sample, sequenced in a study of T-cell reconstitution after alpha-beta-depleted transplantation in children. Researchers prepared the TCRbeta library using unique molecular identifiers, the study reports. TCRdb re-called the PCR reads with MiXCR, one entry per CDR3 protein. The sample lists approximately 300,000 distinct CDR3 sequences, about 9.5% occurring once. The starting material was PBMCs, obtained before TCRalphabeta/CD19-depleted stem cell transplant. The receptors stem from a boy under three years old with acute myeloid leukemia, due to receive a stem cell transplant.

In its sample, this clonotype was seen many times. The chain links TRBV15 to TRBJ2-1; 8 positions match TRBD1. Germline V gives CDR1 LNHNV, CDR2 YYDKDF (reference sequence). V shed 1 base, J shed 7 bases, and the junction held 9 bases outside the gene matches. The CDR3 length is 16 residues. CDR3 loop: CATSRGDRSLGNEQFF. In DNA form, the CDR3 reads TGTGCCACCAGCAGAGGGGACAGGTCTTTGGGGAATGAGCAGTTCTTC.

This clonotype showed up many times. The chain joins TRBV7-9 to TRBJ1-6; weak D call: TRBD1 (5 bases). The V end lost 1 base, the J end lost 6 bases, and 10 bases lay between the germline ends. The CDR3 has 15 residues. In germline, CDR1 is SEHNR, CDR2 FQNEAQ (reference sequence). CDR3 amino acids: CASSLGGDGNSPLHF. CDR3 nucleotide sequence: TGTGCCAGCAGCTTAGGGGGGGACGGTAATTCACCCCTCCACTTT.

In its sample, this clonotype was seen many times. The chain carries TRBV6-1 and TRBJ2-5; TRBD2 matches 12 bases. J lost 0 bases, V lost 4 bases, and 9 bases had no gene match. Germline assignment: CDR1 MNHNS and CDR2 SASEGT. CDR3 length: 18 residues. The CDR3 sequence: CASSGLAGEYGDQETQYF. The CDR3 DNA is TGTGCCAGCAGTGGACTAGCGGGAGAGTATGGGGACCAAGAGACCCAGTACTTC.

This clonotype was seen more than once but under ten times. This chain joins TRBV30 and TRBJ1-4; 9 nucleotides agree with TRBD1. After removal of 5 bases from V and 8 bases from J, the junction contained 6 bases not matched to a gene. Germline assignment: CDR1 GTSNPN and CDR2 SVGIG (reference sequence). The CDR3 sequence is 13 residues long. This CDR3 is CAWLDRGDEKLFF. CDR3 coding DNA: TGTGCCTGGCTCGACAGGGGGGACGAAAAACTGTTTTTT.

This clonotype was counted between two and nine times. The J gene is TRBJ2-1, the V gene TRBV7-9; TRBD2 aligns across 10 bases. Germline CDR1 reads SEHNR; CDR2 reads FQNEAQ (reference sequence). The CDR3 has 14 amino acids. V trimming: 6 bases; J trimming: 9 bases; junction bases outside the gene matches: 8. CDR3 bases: TGTGCCAGCAGGCAAAGCGGGGGGGCCTCTGAGCAGTTCTTC. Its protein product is CASRQSGGASEQFF. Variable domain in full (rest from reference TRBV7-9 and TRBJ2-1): DTGVSQNPRHKITKRGQNVTFRCDPISEHNRLYWYRQTLGQGPEFLTYFQNEAQLEKSRLLSDRFSAERPKGSFSTLEIQRTEQGDSAMYLCASRQSGGASEQFFGPGTRLTVL.

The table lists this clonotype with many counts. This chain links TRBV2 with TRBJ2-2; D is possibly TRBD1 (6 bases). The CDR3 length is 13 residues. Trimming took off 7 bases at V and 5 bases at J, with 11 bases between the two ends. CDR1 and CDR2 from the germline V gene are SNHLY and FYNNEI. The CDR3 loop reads CASTGTRTGELFF. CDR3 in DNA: TGTGCCAGCACCGGGACACGTACCGGGGAGCTGTTTTTT. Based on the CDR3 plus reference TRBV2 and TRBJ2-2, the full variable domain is EPEVTQTPSHQVTQMGQEVILRCVPISNHLYFYWYRQILGQKVEFLVSFYNNEISEKSEIFDDQFSVERPDGSNFTLKIRSTKLEDSAMYFCASTGTRTGELFFGEGSRLTVL.

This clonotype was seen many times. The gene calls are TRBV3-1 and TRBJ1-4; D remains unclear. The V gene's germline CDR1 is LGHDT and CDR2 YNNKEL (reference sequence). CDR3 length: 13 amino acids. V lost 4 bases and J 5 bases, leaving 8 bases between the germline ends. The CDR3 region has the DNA TGTGCCAGCAGCCTGGCCAGGAATGAAAAACTGTTTTTT. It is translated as CASSLARNEKLFF.

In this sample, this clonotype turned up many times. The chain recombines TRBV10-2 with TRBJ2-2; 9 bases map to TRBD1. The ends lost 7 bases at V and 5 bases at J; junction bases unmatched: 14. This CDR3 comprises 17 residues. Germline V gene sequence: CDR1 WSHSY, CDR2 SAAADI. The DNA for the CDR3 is TGCGCCAGCAAAAGCCCCTGGGGGACAGGGTTGACCGGGGAGCTGTTTTTT. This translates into CASKSPWGTGLTGELFF.

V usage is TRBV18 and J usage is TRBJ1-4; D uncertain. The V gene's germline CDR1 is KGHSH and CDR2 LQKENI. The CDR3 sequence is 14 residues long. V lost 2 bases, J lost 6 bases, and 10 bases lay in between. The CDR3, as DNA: TGTGCCAGCTCACCAGAGTGGACCGATGAAAAACTGTTTTTT. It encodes CASSPEWTDEKLFF.

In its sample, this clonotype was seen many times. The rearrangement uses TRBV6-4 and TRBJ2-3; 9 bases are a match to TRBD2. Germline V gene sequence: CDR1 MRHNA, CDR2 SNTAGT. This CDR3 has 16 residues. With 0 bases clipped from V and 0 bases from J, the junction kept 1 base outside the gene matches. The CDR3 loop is CASSDSTSGSTDTQYF. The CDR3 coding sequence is TGTGCCAGCAGTGACTCGACTAGCGGTAGCACAGATACGCAGTATTTT.

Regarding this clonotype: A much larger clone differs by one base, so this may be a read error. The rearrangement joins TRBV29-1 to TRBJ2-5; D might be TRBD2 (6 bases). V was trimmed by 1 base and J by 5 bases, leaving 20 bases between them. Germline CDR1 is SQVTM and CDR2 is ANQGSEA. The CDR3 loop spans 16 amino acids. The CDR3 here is CSVEAQGPGDLETQYF. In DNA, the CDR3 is TGCAGCGTTGAAGCTCAAGGGCCCGGGGACTTGGAGACCCAGTACTTC.

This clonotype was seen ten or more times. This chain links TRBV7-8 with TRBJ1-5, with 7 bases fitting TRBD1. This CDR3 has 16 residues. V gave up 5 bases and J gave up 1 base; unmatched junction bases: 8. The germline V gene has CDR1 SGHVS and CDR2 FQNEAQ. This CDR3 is CASSPGGGGSNQPQHF. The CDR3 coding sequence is TGTGCCAGCAGCCCAGGGGGGGGCGGAAGCAATCAGCCCCAGCATTTT.

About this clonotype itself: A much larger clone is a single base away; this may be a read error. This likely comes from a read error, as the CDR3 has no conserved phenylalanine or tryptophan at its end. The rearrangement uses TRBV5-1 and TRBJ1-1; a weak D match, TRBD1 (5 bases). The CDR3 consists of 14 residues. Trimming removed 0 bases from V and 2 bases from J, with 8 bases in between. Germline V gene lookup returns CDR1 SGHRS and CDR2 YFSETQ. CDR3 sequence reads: CASSLAGDNTEAFL. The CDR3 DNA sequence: TGCGCCAGCAGCTTGGCGGGGGACAACACTGAAGCTTTCCTT.

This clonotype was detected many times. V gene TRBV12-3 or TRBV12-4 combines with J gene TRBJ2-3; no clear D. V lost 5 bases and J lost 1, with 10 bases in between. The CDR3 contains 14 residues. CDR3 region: CASSPVSRTDTQYF. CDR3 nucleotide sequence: TGTGCCAGCAGTCCTGTAAGCCGCACAGATACGCAGTATTTT.

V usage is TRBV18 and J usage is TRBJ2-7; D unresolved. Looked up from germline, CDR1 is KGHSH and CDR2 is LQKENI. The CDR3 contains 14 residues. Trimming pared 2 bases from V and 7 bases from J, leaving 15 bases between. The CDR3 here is CASSPGVPNGEQYF. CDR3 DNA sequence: TGTGCCAGCTCACCAGGAGTCCCGAACGGGGAGCAGTACTTC.

The CDR3, as DNA: TGTGCCAGCAGCTTGGCGGGGACTAGCGGGGAGACCCAGTACTTC. This encodes CASSLAGTSGETQYF. The V call is TRBV7-2, the J call TRBJ2-5; TRBD2 matches 12 bases. Germline V gives CDR1 SGHTA, CDR2 FQGNSA. J lost 5 bases, V lost 3 bases, and 4 bases had no gene match. CDR3 length equals 15 residues.

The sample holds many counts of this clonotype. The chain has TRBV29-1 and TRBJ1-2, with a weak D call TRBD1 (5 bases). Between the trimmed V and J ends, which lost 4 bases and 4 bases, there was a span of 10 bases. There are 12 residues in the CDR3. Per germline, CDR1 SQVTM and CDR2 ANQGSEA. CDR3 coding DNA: TGCAGCGTTGTGCGGGGGGGCTATGGCTACACCTTC. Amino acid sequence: CSVVRGGYGYTF.